The sequence of this T cell receptor beta chain was determined in a study of CD8+ T cells in alopecia areata. Overall study results and limits: With tofacitinib ongoing, many expanded lesional clones persisted in both scalp and blood. It was lesional scalp, especially alopecia totalis/universalis, that showed higher clonality than normal scalp.

About this clone: No antigen is known for it.

Isolated RNA was reverse transcribed into cDNA used as the sequencing template. Using immunoSEQ multiplex PCR, the repertoire was profiled, and TCRdb retains in-frame clones only, with some absent. The table records roughly 46,000 clones, around three fifths of them present only once. Deletions cut 0 bases from V and 3 bases from J, with 7 bases between. The CDR3 contains 13 residues. CDR1 is SGDLS, CDR2 YYNGEE, per germline. Treatment specified: oral pan-JAK inhibitor, 5-10 mg twice daily. Punch biopsies of lesional scalp, plus peripheral blood, were taken from alopecia areata patients. Investigators sorted PBMCs to obtain both CD4+ and CD8+ T cells.

The chain combines TRBV9 with TRBJ2-7; a weak D match, TRBD2 (5 bases). Sequenced here: CD8+ T cells sorted from blood, sampled at week 4, from a patient treated with tofacitinib. This receptor was identified in a human donor with alopecia areata. The CDR3, as DNA: TGTGCCAGCAGCGTAGGAGGGAACTACGAGCAGTACTTC. Protein sequence: CASSVGGNYEQYF.